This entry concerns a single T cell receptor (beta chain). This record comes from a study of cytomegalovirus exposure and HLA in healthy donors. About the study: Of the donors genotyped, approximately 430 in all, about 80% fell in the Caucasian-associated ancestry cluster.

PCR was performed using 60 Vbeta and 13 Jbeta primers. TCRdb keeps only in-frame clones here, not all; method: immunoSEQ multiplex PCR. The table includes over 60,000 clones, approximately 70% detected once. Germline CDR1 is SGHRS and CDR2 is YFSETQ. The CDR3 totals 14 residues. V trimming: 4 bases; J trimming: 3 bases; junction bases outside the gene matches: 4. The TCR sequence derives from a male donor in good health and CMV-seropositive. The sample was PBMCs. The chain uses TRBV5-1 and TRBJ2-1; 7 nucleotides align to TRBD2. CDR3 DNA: TGCGCCAGCAGCCTGGGAGGGTTCTACAATGAGCAGTTCTTC. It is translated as CASSLGGFYNEQFF.